Listed below are T cell receptor beta chains from one sample, sequenced in a study of OX40 agonist ivuxolimab in advanced cancers. The assay was immunoSEQ multiplex PCR, and TCRdb's table has in-frame clones only and misses some. This sample carries about 69,000 clones, 85% to 95% of them seen once, and the ten largest clones take roughly 6%. Specimen: CD4+ or CD8+ T cells sorted from blood, collected in a trial of the OX40 agonist ivuxolimab. The receptors shown here come from an adult with an advanced solid tumor such as melanoma, head and neck, liver or kidney cancer. Both conserved end residues are part of each CDR3. A D gene is named only where the DNA matches it firmly. Clone size is given for some rows only: seen once, a few or many times, or a class if the clone is expanded.

clone size	V gene	D gene	J gene	CDR3 DNA	CDR3 protein
NA	TRBV2	NA	TRBJ1-2	TGTGCCAGCAGTGAAAGGGCAGCAGCTAACTATGGCTACACCTTC	CASSERAAANYGYTF
NA	TRBV29-1	NA	TRBJ2-2	TGCAGCGTTGAAAGGAGGGGCGAACTCACCGGGGAGCTGTTTTTT	CSVERRGELTGELFF
NA	TRBV4-3	NA	TRBJ2-2	TGCGCCAGCAGCCAAGAGGCAGGGACAACCGGGGAGCTGTTTTTT	CASSQEAGTTGELFF
NA	TRBV7-9	NA	TRBJ2-7	TGTGCCAGCAGCTTAGGGAGCTACGAGCAGTACTTC	CASSLGSYEQYF
NA	TRBV7-9	TRBD1	TRBJ1-2	TGTGCCAGCAGCAGAGTCGACAGGGGGTACGGCTACACCTTC	CASSRVDRGYGYTF
NA	TRBV11-2	NA	TRBJ2-7	TGTGCCAGCACCTTGGGAGGGGGCACCTACGAGCAGTACTTC	CASTLGGGTYEQYF
once	TRBV5-1	NA	TRBJ2-7	TGCGCCAGCAGCTTGAACCCCGGACGGGGCATCTCCTACGAGCAGTACTTC	CASSLNPGRGISYEQYF
NA	TRBV19	NA	TRBJ1-3	TGTGCCGTCAGGAAGGCTAATGGAAACACCATATATTTT	CAVRKANGNTIYF
NA	TRBV4-3	TRBD1	TRBJ2-1	TGCGCCAGCAGCCAAGATAGGGGACAGATAACCTACAATGAGCAGTTCTTC	CASSQDRGQITYNEQFF
NA	TRBV19	TRBD1	TRBJ2-7	TGTGCCACCAAGATCCGACAGGGTACTACCTACGAGCAGTACTTC	CATKIRQGTTYEQYF
NA	TRBV13	TRBD1	TRBJ1-2	TGTGCCAGCAGCGCGACAGGGGCAGACTATGGCTACACCTTC	CASSATGADYGYTF
NA	TRBV7-9	NA	TRBJ1-4	TGTGCCAGCAGCTTAGGTGGGGAAAAACTGTTTTTT	CASSLGGEKLFF
few	TRBV19	NA	TRBJ1-1	TGTGCCAGTACTTATCGGACGGGGCCCAGCACTGAAGCTTTCTTT	CASTYRTGPSTEAFF
once	TRBV7-2	NA	TRBJ1-1	TGTGCCAGCAGCCTAGGGACTGAAGCTTTCTTT	CASSLGTEAFF
few	TRBV7-3	TRBD1	TRBJ1-2	TGTGCCAGCAGCCCGGGACAGGGGAACTATGGCTACACCTTC	CASSPGQGNYGYTF
NA	TRBV7-8	NA	TRBJ1-2	TGTGCCAGCAGCTTACCCGAGGGGCCTCTCTTC	CASSLPEGPLF
NA	TRBV29-1	TRBD1	TRBJ2-7	TGCAGCGTGTCGACAGGGGATTACGAGCAGTACTTC	CSVSTGDYEQYF
NA	TRBV4-1	NA	TRBJ1-4	TGCGCCAGCAGCCTCGGACTGCTTAACAATGAAAAACTGTTTTTT	CASSLGLLNNEKLFF
NA	TRBV6-6	NA	TRBJ1-1	TGTGCCAGCAGTAACAAGGAGAACACTGAAGCTTTCTTT	CASSNKENTEAFF
NA	TRBV28	NA	TRBJ2-2	TGTGCCAGCACCGGACTCTCAAACACCGGGGAGCTGTTTTTT	CASTGLSNTGELFF
once	TRBV5-1	NA	TRBJ2-7	TGCGCCAGCAGCTTGGTGGGATACGACGAGCAGTACTTC	CASSLVGYDEQYF
NA	TRBV27	TRBD2	TRBJ2-2	TGTGCCAGCAGTCCCCAGCGGGGCTACACCGGGGAGCTGTTTTTT	CASSPQRGYTGELFF
NA	TRBV4-1	NA	TRBJ2-2	TGCGCCAGCAGCCAATTGGGGTGGGGGCGTGACACCGGGGAGCTGTTTTTT	CASSQLGWGRDTGELFF
NA	TRBV28	NA	TRBJ2-1	TGTGCCAGCAGTTTATTAGTGAAGGACAATGAGCAGTTCTTC	CASSLLVKDNEQFF
NA	TRBV5-4	NA	TRBJ2-7	TGTGCCAGCAGTCCGTCGTTACTTAGCTACGAGCAGTACTTC	CASSPSLLSYEQYF
NA	TRBV7-6	NA	TRBJ2-5	TGTGCCAGCAGCTTATCGGTTGCAGGGGGGGAGACCCAGTACTTC	CASSLSVAGGETQYF
NA	TRBV18	NA	TRBJ1-5	TGTGCCAGCTCACCACCCAACGTAGGACTTCAGCCCCAGCATTTT	CASSPPNVGLQPQHF
NA	TRBV4-3	NA	TRBJ2-7	TGCGCCAGCAGCCAAGAGGGGACGAGTGACGAGCAGTACTTC	CASSQEGTSDEQYF
NA	TRBV5-4	TRBD2	TRBJ2-1	TGTGCCAGCAGCCTTAATCCTAGACTAGCGGGGAACAATGAGCAGTTCTTC	CASSLNPRLAGNNEQFF
NA	TRBV7-8	NA	TRBJ2-1	TGTGCCAGCAGCTTAGCCGGGAATAGCGGCAATGAGCAGTTCTTC	CASSLAGNSGNEQFF
once	TRBV5-6	NA	TRBJ2-2	TGTGCCAGCAGCTTCTGGACAAGCGGCGGGGAGCTGTTTTTT	CASSFWTSGGELFF
NA	TRBV2	NA	TRBJ2-2	TGTGCCAGCAGTGAATTACTGGGGAAAGGGGCAGGGGAGCTGTTTTTT	CASSELLGKGAGELFF
NA	TRBV4-2	NA	TRBJ1-1	TGTGCCAGCAGCCTCGAGGAGGTCGGGGACACTGAAGCTTTCTTT	CASSLEEVGDTEAFF
NA	TRBV27	TRBD2	TRBJ2-1	TGTGCCAGCAGTCCGATAACTAGCGGAGCCAACAATGAGCAGTTCTTC	CASSPITSGANNEQFF
NA	TRBV30	TRBD1	TRBJ2-7	TGTGCCTGGAGTGTTTCCGGGACAGACGAGCAGTACTTC	CAWSVSGTDEQYF
NA	TRBV5-8	TRBD1	TRBJ1-2	TGTGCCAGCAGCTTGGATCCTCCCTTAACAGGGGCAGGCGGCTACACCTTC	CASSLDPPLTGAGGYTF
NA	TRBV5-4	NA	TRBJ2-2	TGTGCCAGCAGCTCGTGGGACAAGAACACCGGGGAGCTGTTTTTT	CASSSWDKNTGELFF